The 11 T cell receptor delta chains listed next were all sequenced from one sample in a study of γδ T cells in repeated Plasmodium falciparum infection. Flow sorting of PBMC yielded separate Vgamma9/Vdelta2+ and Vdelta2-negative gammadelta T cell populations for bulk repertoire analysis. TCRdb called clones from the multiplex PCR reads again using CATT. The sample holds around 86,000 delta-chain clones, more than 1.4% seen once. Sequencing was carried out using gamma-delta T cells from blood. Every receptor here comes from a pool of human donors (malaria-infected and uninfected, not separated).

This clone was detected ten times or more. This CDR3 reads CALGEKGMIDMYTDKLIF. The CDR3 region has the DNA TGTGCTCTTGGGGAAAAAGGTATGATAGACATGTACACCGATAAACTCATCTTT. The chain recombines TRDV1 with TRDJ1; D is unresolved. Trimming cost V 2 bases and J 0 bases, with 19 bases left between them. CDR1 is TSWWSYY and CDR2 is QGS in the germline V gene. The CDR3 runs to 18 residues.

This clone was detected only a few times. TCRdb assigns this DNA the protein of a much larger clone, which departs from its translation at residue 6; this likely reflects a read error, and the protein shown comes from translating the DNA. The chain links TRDV2 to TRDJ1; 9 nucleotides agree with TRDD3. The J gene, missing from TCRdb, was assigned here through DNA to germline matching. Germline CDR1 GEAIGNYY, CDR2 EKD. The CDR3 sequence is 17 residues long. With 2 bases clipped from V and 1 base from J, the junction kept 10 bases outside the gene matches. The CDR3 loop is CACDMIGDTRFTDKLIF. The DNA of the CDR3 is TGTGCCTGTGACATGATAGGGGATACGCGATTCACCGATAAACTCATCTTT.

This clone showed up just a few times. This DNA's translation and the protein TCRdb lists, from a much larger clone, do not match at residue 4, likely due to a read error; the protein shown is translated from the DNA. The chain couples TRDV2 to TRDJ3; maybe TRDD3 (6 bases). Trimming pared 5 bases from V and 1 base from J, leaving 20 bases between. There are 19 residues in the CDR3. CDR1 and CDR2 from the germline V gene are GEAIGNYY and EKD. CDR3 sequence: CACGSILGLPSWDTRQMFF. The CDR3 coding sequence is TGTGCCTGTGGCTCTATACTGGGCCTCCCTTCCTGGGACACCCGACAGATGTTTTTC.

This clone was seen a handful of times. Translating this DNA gives a protein that differs at residue 3 from the TCRdb one, which belongs to a much larger clone; a read error is likely, and the protein shown is this translation. The chain uses TRDV2 and TRDJ1; the match to TRDD3 covers 12 bases. The CDR3 consists of 19 residues. CDR1 GEAIGNYY and CDR2 EKD come from the germline V gene. With V trimmed by 8 bases and J by 0 bases, 18 bases remained unmatched. The CDR3 reads CAFDPLTGGYSEYTDKLIF. CDR3 DNA: TGTGCCTTTGATCCCCTTACTGGGGGATACTCAGAGTACACCGATAAACTCATCTTT.

Comments on this clone: The protein that TCRdb holds for this DNA derives from a much larger clone and differs from the translated DNA at residue 10, which likely indicates a read error; the protein shown here is translated from the DNA. The chain combines TRDV2 with TRDJ1; D is uncertain. The J gene is absent in TCRdb and was assigned here via DNA matching to germline. Germline V gene sequence: CDR1 GEAIGNYY, CDR2 EKD. CDR3 size: 15 residues. Trimming removed 3 bases at V and 3 bases at J, with 16 bases between. CDR3 residues: CACDPVGSHADKLIF. The CDR3, as DNA: TGTGCCTGTGACCCGGTAGGGAGTCACGCCGATAAACTCATCTTT.

With respect to this clone: This likely stems from a read error, as it lies one base from a far larger clone. This sample includes further DNA sequences coding for the same CDR3. This chain uses TRDV2 with TRDJ1, with D possibly matching TRDD3 (6 bases). Germline matching of the DNA provided the J gene here, since TCRdb leaves it blank. Germline lookup yields CDR1 GEAIGNYY and CDR2 EKD. The germline V and J ends were trimmed by 3 bases and 1 base, with 11 bases remaining between them. The CDR3 contains 14 residues. The CDR3 sequence is CACDSLGLTDKLIF. For the CDR3, the DNA is TGTGCCTGTGACTCACTGGGTCTCACCGATAAACTCATCTTT.

This clone was seen a few times. The protein in TCRdb stems from a much larger clone and differs at residue 12 from this DNA's translation, likely a read error; here the protein is translated from the DNA. The chain carries TRDV1 and TRDJ1, with a weak D call TRDD3 (5 bases). The CDR3 is 19 residues long. Germline loops: CDR1 TSWWSYY, CDR2 QGS. V lost 5 bases, J lost 0 bases, and 25 bases lay in between. CDR3 region: CALGNWSRVLEWNTDKLIF. Written as DNA, the CDR3 is TGTGCTCTTGGGAACTGGAGCCGCGTACTGGAGTGGAACACCGATAAACTCATCTTT.

This clone was detected a few times. TCRdb has a much larger clone's protein, which differs at residue 13 from the translation of this DNA, likely because of a read error; what is shown is the protein translated from the DNA. The CDR3 DNA reads as TGTGCTCTTGGGAAGGGAGTACTGGGGGATTACTCCCGGGACACCCGACAGATGTTTTTC. It specifies CALGKGVLGDYSRDTRQMFF. This sequence joins TRDV1 and TRDJ3; 10 positions match TRDD3. This CDR3 is 20 amino acids long. CDR1 and CDR2 from the germline V gene are TSWWSYY and QGS.

This clone was seen a few times. TCRdb's entry gives the protein of a much larger clone, which mismatches this DNA's translation at residue 3, likely from a read error; the protein reported here is translated from the DNA. V and J are TRDV2 and TRDJ1, with a possible D match to TRDD3 (6 bases). Germline matching of the DNA provided the J gene here, since TCRdb leaves it blank. The germline V gene has CDR1 GEAIGNYY and CDR2 EKD. This CDR3 is built from 13 residues. The CDR3 region has the DNA TGTGCCTATGACGGGATATCCACCGATAAACTCATCTTT. This codes for CAYDGISTDKLIF.

In its sample, this clone was seen a few times. TCRdb's entry gives the protein of a much larger clone, which mismatches this DNA's translation at residue 15, likely from a read error; the protein reported here is translated from the DNA. The chain joins TRDV2 to TRDJ1, with TRDD3 matching over 13 bases. Germline matching of the DNA provided the J gene here, since TCRdb leaves it blank. CDR1 GEAIGNYY and CDR2 EKD come from the germline V gene. The ends lost 0 bases at V and 0 bases at J; junction bases unmatched: 15. The length of the CDR3 is 21 residues. CDR3 DNA sequence: TGTGCCTGTGACACCCCCCTACGAAATACTGGGGGATACGGGGACACCGATAAACTCATCTTT. Translation: CACDTPLRNTGGYGDTDKLIF.

The chain combines TRDV1 with TRDJ1; TRDD3 aligns across 10 bases. TCRdb gives no J gene; it was assigned here by matching the DNA to germline. The CDR3 totals 18 residues. After removal of 2 bases from V and 10 bases from J, the junction contained 19 bases not matched to a gene. Germline V lookup: CDR1 TSWWSYY, CDR2 QGS. The CDR3 loop reads CALGEVRSYSSYWGILIF. Here the CDR3 DNA reads TGTGCTCTTGGGGAAGTACGATCCTACTCTTCGTACTGGGGGATACTCATCTTT.